This TCR beta chain was documented in a study of PD-1 blockade in classical Hodgkin lymphoma. TCRdb's table, derived via immunoSEQ multiplex PCR, lists solely in-frame clones and lacks some. This sample carries about 21,000 clones, 65% to 80% of them seen once, and the ten largest clones take roughly 20%. Overall study results and limits: Complete responders showed a baseline diversity that resembled the diversity of newly diagnosed patients. Significantly greater TCR diversity emerged by C4D1 in CD4+ cells but not CD8+ cells.

The CDR3 contains 16 residues. Between the trimmed V and J ends, which lost 0 bases and 4 bases, there was a span of 13 bases. Germline V gene sequence: CDR1 SGHDN, CDR2 FVKESK. Described time point: cycle 4 day 1 (C4D1), after more than five weeks of nivolumab. All the patients suffered relapse after autologous stem cell transplantation, and brentuximab vedotin exposure differed. Details on this clone: Its target is unknown.

The sequence derives from a human donor with classical Hodgkin lymphoma. The V gene is TRBV14, the J gene TRBJ2-1; D might be TRBD2 (5 bases). The sample here was peripheral blood mononuclear cells (PBMCs), taken before the fourth cycle of nivolumab. CDR3 loop: CASSQELGVAYNEQFF. For the CDR3, the DNA is TGTGCCAGCAGCCAAGAACTGGGAGTTGCATACAATGAGCAGTTCTTC.